These 20 T cell receptor beta chains were all obtained from the same sample, sequenced in a study of blood T cells in healthy people across ages. A sample-barcoded 5' primer and a J-beta primer mix were used in a second PCR of roughly 7 to 11 cycles. TCRdb independently ran MiXCR on the 5' RACE reads; one entry per CDR3 protein. The sample lists 600,000 to 650,000 distinct CDR3 sequences, around 54% occurring once. Sequencing was done on a sample of blood. The receptors here all came from a man in his 60s in good health.

This CDR3 is CASSPGTGRNQPQHF. The CDR3 DNA sequence: TGTGCCAGCTCACCCGGGACAGGGAGAAATCAGCCCCAGCATTTT. The rearrangement links TRBV18 to TRBJ1-5; 9 bases match TRBD1. The CDR3 is 15 amino acids. J gave up 4 bases and V 3 bases, and 4 bases lay outside the gene matches. CDR1 and CDR2 (germline): KGHSH, LQKENI.

In regard to this clonotype: This clone may be a read error of a much larger clone one base away. The rearrangement links TRBV20-1 to TRBJ2-2; perhaps TRBD2 as D (6 bases). Deletions cut 0 bases from V and 3 bases from J, with 11 bases between. The CDR3 is 15 residues long. Germline V gene sequence: CDR1 DFQATT, CDR2 SNEGSKA (reference sequence). The CDR3 reads CSARDATRDTGELFF. Here the CDR3 DNA reads TGCAGTGCTAGAGATGCGACTAGGGACACCGGGGAGCTGTTTTTT.

The chain has TRBV28 and TRBJ2-1; 9 bases map to TRBD1. The V and J ends lost 4 bases and 11 bases, in that order; junction bases with no gene match: 0. The CDR3 totals 11 residues. CDR1 and CDR2 (germline): MDHEN, SYDVKM. CDR3 sequence: CASSYRGQQFF. CDR3 nucleotide sequence: TGTGCCAGCAGTTACAGGGGGCAGCAGTTCTTC.

The CDR3 protein is CASSLAVGNYGYTF. For the CDR3, the DNA is TGTGCCAGCAGCTTAGCGGTGGGGAACTATGGCTACACCTTC. The chain joins TRBV7-9 to TRBJ1-2; D is uncertain. Trimming shortened V by 0 bases and J by 2 bases, and 7 bases separated the two germline ends. This CDR3 is 14 amino acids long. Germline values: CDR1 SEHNR, CDR2 FQNEAQ (reference sequence).

The V call is TRBV11-2, the J call TRBJ2-7, with 7 positions matching TRBD2. The end of the DNA is better explained by TRBJ2-5, so the J call may be wrong. The germline gives CDR1 SGHAT, CDR2 FQNNGV. This CDR3 has 13 residues. The CDR3 is CASTFGSGETQYF. The CDR3 DNA sequence: TGTGCCAGCACCTTCGGTAGCGGGGAGACCCAGTACTTC.

The J gene is TRBJ2-4, the V gene TRBV6-5; 8 bases fit TRBD1. J gave up 13 bases and V 7 bases, and 9 bases lay outside the gene matches. The V gene's germline CDR1 is MNHEY and CDR2 SVGAGI. The CDR3 totals 12 residues. The CDR3 bases are TGTGCCAGCAAACAACAGGGGGGACAGCAGTACTTC. Encoded protein: CASKQQGGQQYF.

This chain joins TRBV6-6 and TRBJ2-1; a possible D gene is TRBD1 (7 bases). Germline V gives CDR1 MNHNY, CDR2 SVGAGI (reference sequence). This CDR3 has 17 residues. V lost 0 bases, J lost 6 bases, and 18 bases lay in between. The CDR3 nucleotides read TGTGCCAGCAGTTACTCCGCAGGGGGGCCTGACGTCAATGAGCAGTTCTTC. It yields the protein CASSYSAGGPDVNEQFF.

This clonotype was observed a handful of times. Sequence at one end of the junction differs from germline and may be a read error. V and J are TRBV4-1 and TRBJ2-3, with D hard to call. Germline loops: CDR1 MGHRA, CDR2 YSYEKL. This CDR3 spans 14 amino acids. In DNA form, the CDR3 reads TGCGCCAGCAGCCAAGGTCTTCTCACAGATATGCAGTATTTT. It yields the protein CASSQGLLTDMQYF.

This chain joins TRBV7-9 and TRBJ2-5; the D is unclear. Trimming cost V 4 bases and J 2 bases, with 11 bases left between them. Looked up from germline, CDR1 is SEHNR and CDR2 is FQNEAQ (reference sequence). There are 14 residues in the CDR3. The CDR3 protein is CASSSHQGQETQYF. The CDR3 DNA is TGTGCCAGCAGCTCCCACCAAGGGCAAGAGACCCAGTACTTC.

The chain joins TRBV11-3 to TRBJ2-5, with 7 bases that match TRBD2. With V trimmed by 5 bases and J by 10 bases, 13 bases remained unmatched. CDR3 size: 14 residues. Germline lookup yields CDR1 SGHNT and CDR2 YENEEA. CDR3 sequence reads: CASSPGAGVVLQYF. The CDR3 bases are TGTGCCAGCAGCCCCGGGGCGGGGGTCGTGCTCCAGTACTTC.

The V call is TRBV3-1, the J call TRBJ1-2; D is unclear. Trimming removed 1 base from V and 4 bases from J, with 13 bases in between. CDR3 length: 15 residues. CDR1 LGHDT and CDR2 YNNKEL come from the germline V gene (reference sequence). The CDR3 region has the DNA TGTGCCAGCAGCCAAGGGAGTTGGCGGAGCTATGGCTACACCTTC. As protein: CASSQGSWRSYGYTF. The variable domain in full, with the rest retrieved from reference TRBV3-1 and TRBJ1-2, is DTAVSQTPKYLVTQMGNDKSIKCEQNLGHDTMYWYKQDSKKFLKIMFSYNNKELIINETVPNRFSPKSPDKAHLNLHINSLELGDSAVYFCASSQGSWRSYGYTFGSGTRLTVV.

The CDR3 bases are TGTGCCACCCTAGCGGGGAGCTCCTACAATGAGCAGTTCTTC. Translated, it gives CATLAGSSYNEQFF. V is TRBV28 and J is TRBJ2-1, with TRBD2 matching 9 bases. CDR1 is MDHEN and CDR2 is SYDVKM in the germline V gene. CDR3 length: 14 residues. The V segment lost 10 bases and the J segment 0 bases; nucleotides outside the gene matches: 4.

The J gene is TRBJ2-1, the V gene TRBV29-1, with 8 positions matching TRBD1. V trimming: 6 bases; J trimming: 3 bases; junction bases outside the gene matches: 10. The length of the CDR3 is 15 residues. Germline-derived CDR1 and CDR2 are SQVTM and ANQGSEA. In DNA form, the CDR3 reads TGCAGCGTCGCCCGCCGGACAGGGAACTACAATGAGCAGTTCTTC. This encodes CSVARRTGNYNEQFF.

The chain carries TRBV12-3 or TRBV12-4 and TRBJ1-2, with D perhaps TRBD1 (6 bases). This CDR3 spans 15 amino acids. V was trimmed by 5 bases and J by 7 bases, leaving 20 bases between them. For the CDR3, the DNA is TGTGCCAGCAGTCCCCAACAGGGAACCAGCCCTGGCTACACCTTC. Translating gives CASSPQQGTSPGYTF.

The J gene is TRBJ2-7, the V gene TRBV9; TRBD1 matches 8 bases. The CDR3 contains 15 residues. Trimming took 0 bases from V and 3 from J; bases not matched to a gene: 5. CDR1 is SGDLS and CDR2 is YYNGEE in the germline V gene. The CDR3 DNA reads TGTGCCAGCAGCGTAGGCGGCAGGGGGCTCTACGAGCAGTACTTC. This sequence encodes CASSVGGRGLYEQYF. The entire variable domain, with the rest obtained from reference TRBV9 and TRBJ2-7, is as follows: DSGVTQTPKHLITATGQRVTLRCSPRSGDLSVYWYQQSLDQGLQFLIQYYNGEERAKGNILERFSAQQFPDLHSELNLSSLELGDSALYFCASSVGGRGLYEQYFGPGTRLTVT.

V is TRBV12-3 or TRBV12-4 and J is TRBJ2-1; 9 bases fit TRBD1. This CDR3 region has 14 residues. The V gene end was trimmed by 7 bases and the J gene end by 7 bases; junction bases not matched to a gene: 8. As DNA, the CDR3 is TGTGCCAGCACCGTGTTGGGACAGGGAAATGAGCAGTTCTTC. Translated, it gives CASTVLGQGNEQFF.

J is TRBJ2-7 and V is TRBV4-1; D is ambiguous. The V and J ends lost 4 bases and 0 bases respectively, with 10 bases between them. The germline gives CDR1 MGHRA, CDR2 YSYEKL. The CDR3 extends over 14 amino acids. CDR3 protein: CASSPSPRSYEQYF. The CDR3 DNA reads as TGCGCCAGCAGCCCTTCGCCTCGCTCCTACGAGCAGTACTTC.

CDR3 sequence: CAIRGTLSYEQYF. The CDR3 nucleotides are TGTGCCATCCGAGGCACATTATCCTACGAGCAGTACTTC. The chain joins TRBV10-3 to TRBJ2-7, with D unclear. The V gene's germline CDR1 is ENHRY and CDR2 SYGVKD. The CDR3 loop spans 13 amino acids. The V gene lost 8 bases and the J gene lost 1 base, with 12 bases spanning the gap.

The sample holds a few counts of this clonotype. This chain uses TRBV29-1 with TRBJ2-7, with D uncertain. CDR1 and CDR2 (germline): SQVTM, ANQGSEA. Trimming took 3 bases from V and 6 from J, leaving 9 bases between them. This CDR3 is 11 amino acids long. CDR3 region: CSVDTIGEQYF. The CDR3 nucleotides are TGCAGCGTTGACACAATTGGCGAGCAGTACTTC.

The genes are TRBV7-2 and TRBJ2-1, with TRBD2 matching over 13 bases. The CDR3 is 18 residues long. Germline-derived CDR1 and CDR2 are SGHTA and FQGNSA. Germline trimming cut 3 bases from V and 4 bases from J; bases unmatched to any gene: 9. The CDR3 loop is CASSFSRLAGGLYNEQFF. The CDR3 DNA follows: TGTGCCAGCAGCTTTTCCCGACTAGCGGGGGGACTTTACAATGAGCAGTTCTTC.